What follows describes a single T cell receptor (beta chain). Its specificity is unknown. The protocol was immunoSEQ multiplex PCR, while the TCRdb copy is restricted to in-frame clones and leaves out a portion. The sample has about 29,000 clones, around four fifths seen once. Germline CDR1 is SGHDT and CDR2 is YYEEEE. V shed 4 bases and J shed 8 bases, with 15 bases lying between them. CDR3 length equals 13 residues. The sample comes from a study of monozygotic twins with cystic fibrosis. In the study overall: Library input was 2.5 to 3.5 micrograms of fragmented DNA, with 15 PCR cycles.

General study findings and limits: Clonality was generally low (median around 0.01), higher in the most severe patients. J usage was most co-twin-similar in 8 of 16 pairs, V in 13. Monozygotic CF twins shared more identical nucleotide clonotypes than unrelated patients.

The specimen was blood. V gene TRBV5-6 combines with J gene TRBJ1-1, with D hard to call. The sequence was collected from a girl aged 2-10 years with cystic fibrosis. The CDR3 bases are TGTGCCAGCAGCCGCACCCAGACCGAAGAAGCTTTCTTT. It encodes CASSRTQTEEAFF.